This TCR beta chain was recovered during a study of molecular identifiers for immune sequencing clone quantification. TCRdb re-analysed the PCR reads in MiXCR, keeping a single row per CDR3 protein. The sample lists approximately 630,000 distinct CDR3 sequences; about 25% were seen once. This clonotype was seen only a few times. Sorted inputs of about 19,000 to 1,100,000 cells, with 10%, 30% or 50% RNA, yielded naive CD8 libraries. The sequence was collected from a human donor in good health. Some libraries in this study had Jurkat cell RNA spiked in. The specimen sequenced was naive CD8+ T cells from blood, with Jurkat cell RNA spiked in. Described subset: FACS-sorted CD8+CD4-CCR7+CD45RA+ naive T cells.

The CDR3 region has the DNA TGTGCCAGTAGTGCTTGGGGGGATAGCAATCAGCCCCAGCATTTT. Its translation is CASSAWGDSNQPQHF. This chain connects TRBV19 to TRBJ1-5; perhaps TRBD1 as D (5 bases). CDR3 length: 15 residues. The V gene lost 5 bases and the J gene lost 0 bases, with 11 bases spanning the gap. Germline CDR1 reads LNHDA; CDR2 reads SQIVND (reference sequence). The whole variable domain, filled in from reference TRBV19 and TRBJ1-5, reads DGGITQSPKYLFRKEGQNVTLSCEQNLNHDAMYWYRQDPGQGLRLIYYSQIVNDFQKGDIAEGYSVSREKKESFPLTVTSAQKNPTAFYLCASSAWGDSNQPQHFGDGTRLSIL.